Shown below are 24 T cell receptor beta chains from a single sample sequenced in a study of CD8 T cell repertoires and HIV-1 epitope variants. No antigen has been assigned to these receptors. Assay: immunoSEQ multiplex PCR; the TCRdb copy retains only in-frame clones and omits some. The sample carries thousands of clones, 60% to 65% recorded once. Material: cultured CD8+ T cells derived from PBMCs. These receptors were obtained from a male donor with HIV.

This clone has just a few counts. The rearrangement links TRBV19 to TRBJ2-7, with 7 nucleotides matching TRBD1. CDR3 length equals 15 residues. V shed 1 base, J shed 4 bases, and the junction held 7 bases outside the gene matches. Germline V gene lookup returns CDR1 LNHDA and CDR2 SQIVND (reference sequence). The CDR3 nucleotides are TGTGCCAGTAGTATAGCACAGGGGTTGGTTTACGAGCAGTACTTC. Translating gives CASSIAQGLVYEQYF.

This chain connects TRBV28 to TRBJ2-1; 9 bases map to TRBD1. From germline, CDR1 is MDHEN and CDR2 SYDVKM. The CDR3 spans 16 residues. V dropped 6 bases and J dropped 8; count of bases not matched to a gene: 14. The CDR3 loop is CASSSLTGGPLDEQFF. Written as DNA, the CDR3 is TGTGCCAGCAGCTCCCTGACAGGGGGACCCCTAGATGAGCAGTTCTTC. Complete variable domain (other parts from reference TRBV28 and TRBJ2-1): DVKVTQSSRYLVKRTGEKVFLECVQDMDHENMFWYRQDPGLGLRLIYFSYDVKMKEKGDIPEGYSVSREKKERFSLILESASTNQTSMYLCASSSLTGGPLDEQFFGPGTRLTVL.

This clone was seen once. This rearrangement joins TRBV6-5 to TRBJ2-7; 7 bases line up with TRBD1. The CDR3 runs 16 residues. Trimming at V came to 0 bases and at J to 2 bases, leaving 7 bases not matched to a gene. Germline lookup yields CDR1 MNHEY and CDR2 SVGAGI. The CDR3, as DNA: TGTGCCAGCAGTTACTCGGGTACAGGGGCCGCCTACGAGCAGTACTTC. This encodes CASSYSGTGAAYEQYF.

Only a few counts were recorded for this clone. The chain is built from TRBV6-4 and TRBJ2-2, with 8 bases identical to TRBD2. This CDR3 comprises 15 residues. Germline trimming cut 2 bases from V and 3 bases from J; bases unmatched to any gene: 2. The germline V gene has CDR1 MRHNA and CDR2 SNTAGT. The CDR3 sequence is CASSDGLAHTGELFF. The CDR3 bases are TGTGCCAGCAGTGACGGACTAGCCCACACCGGGGAGCTGTTTTTT.

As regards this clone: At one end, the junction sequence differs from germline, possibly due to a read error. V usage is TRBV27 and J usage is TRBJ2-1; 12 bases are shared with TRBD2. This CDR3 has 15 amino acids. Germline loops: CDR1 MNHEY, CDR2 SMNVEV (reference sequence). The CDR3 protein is CASTLLAGGPNEQFF. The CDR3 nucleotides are TGTGCCAGCACTTTACTAGCGGGGGGCCCTAATGAGCAGTTCTTC.

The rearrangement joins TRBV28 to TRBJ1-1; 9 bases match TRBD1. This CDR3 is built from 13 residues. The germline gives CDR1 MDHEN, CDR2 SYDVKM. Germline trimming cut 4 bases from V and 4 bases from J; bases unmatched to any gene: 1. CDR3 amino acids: CASSWDRATEAFF. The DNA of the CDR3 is TGTGCCAGCAGTTGGGACAGGGCCACTGAAGCTTTCTTT. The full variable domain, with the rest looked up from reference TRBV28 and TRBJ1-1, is DVKVTQSSRYLVKRTGEKVFLECVQDMDHENMFWYRQDPGLGLRLIYFSYDVKMKEKGDIPEGYSVSREKKERFSLILESASTNQTSMYLCASSWDRATEAFFGQGTRLTVV.

CDR3 sequence (DNA): TGTGCCAGCAGCTCCGCCGGGATAGATCAAGAGACCCAGTACTTC. Translated, it gives CASSSAGIDQETQYF. The chain joins TRBV5-8 to TRBJ2-5, with D tentatively TRBD2 (5 bases). Germline assignment: CDR1 SGHTS and CDR2 YDEGEE. CDR3 length equals 15 residues. V lost 3 bases, J lost 2 bases, and 14 bases lay in between.

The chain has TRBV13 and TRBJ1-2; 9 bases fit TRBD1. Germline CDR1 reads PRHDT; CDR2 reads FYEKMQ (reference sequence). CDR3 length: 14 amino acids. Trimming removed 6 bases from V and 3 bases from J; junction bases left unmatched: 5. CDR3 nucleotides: TGTGCCAGCAGGCACACAGGGGGCGACTATGGCTACACCTTC. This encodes CASRHTGGDYGYTF.

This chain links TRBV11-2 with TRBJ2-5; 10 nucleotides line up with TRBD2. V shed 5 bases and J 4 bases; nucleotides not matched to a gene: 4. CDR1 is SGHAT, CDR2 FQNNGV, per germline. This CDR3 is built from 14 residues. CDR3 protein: CASSSSGGRETQYF. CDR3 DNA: TGTGCCAGCAGCAGTAGCGGGGGGCGAGAGACCCAGTACTTC.

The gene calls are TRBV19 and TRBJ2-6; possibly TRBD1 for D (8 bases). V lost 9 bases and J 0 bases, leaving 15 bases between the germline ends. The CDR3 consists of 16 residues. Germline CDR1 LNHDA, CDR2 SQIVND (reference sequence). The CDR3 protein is CASLQGGDSGANVLTF. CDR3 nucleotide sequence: TGTGCCAGCCTACAGGGGGGGGACTCTGGGGCCAACGTCCTGACTTTC.

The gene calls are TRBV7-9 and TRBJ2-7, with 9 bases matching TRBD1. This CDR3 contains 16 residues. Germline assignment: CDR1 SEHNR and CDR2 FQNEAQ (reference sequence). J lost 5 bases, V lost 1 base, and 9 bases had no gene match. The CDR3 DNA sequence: TGTGCCAGCAGCTTAGTTGGGACAGGGTTTTCGAACGAGCAGTACTTC. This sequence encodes CASSLVGTGFSNEQYF.

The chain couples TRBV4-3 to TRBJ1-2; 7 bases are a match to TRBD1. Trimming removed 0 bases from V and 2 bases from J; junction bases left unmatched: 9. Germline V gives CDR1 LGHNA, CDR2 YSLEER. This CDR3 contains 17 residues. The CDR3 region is CASSQDWTGPANYGYTF. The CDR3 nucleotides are TGCGCCAGCAGCCAAGATTGGACAGGCCCTGCGAACTATGGCTACACCTTC.

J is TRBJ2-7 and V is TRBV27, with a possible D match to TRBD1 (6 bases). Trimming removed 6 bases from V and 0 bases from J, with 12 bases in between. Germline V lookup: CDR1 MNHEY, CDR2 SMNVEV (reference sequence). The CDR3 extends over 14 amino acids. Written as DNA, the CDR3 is TGTGCCAGCAGCCGGACAGCTTACTCCTACGAGCAGTACTTC. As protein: CASSRTAYSYEQYF.

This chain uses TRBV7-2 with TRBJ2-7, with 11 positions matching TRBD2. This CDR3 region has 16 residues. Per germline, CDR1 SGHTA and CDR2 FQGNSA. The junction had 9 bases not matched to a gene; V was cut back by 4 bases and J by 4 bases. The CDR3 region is CASSSRTSGSIYEQYF. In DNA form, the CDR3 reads TGTGCCAGCAGCTCCCGTACTAGCGGGAGTATTTACGAGCAGTACTTC.

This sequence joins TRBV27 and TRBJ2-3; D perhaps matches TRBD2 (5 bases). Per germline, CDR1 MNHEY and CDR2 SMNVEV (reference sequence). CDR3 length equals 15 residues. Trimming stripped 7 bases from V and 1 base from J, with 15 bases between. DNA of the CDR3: TGTGCCAGCACTTCACTAGGGCTGGGCACAGATACGCAGTATTTT. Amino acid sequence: CASTSLGLGTDTQYF.

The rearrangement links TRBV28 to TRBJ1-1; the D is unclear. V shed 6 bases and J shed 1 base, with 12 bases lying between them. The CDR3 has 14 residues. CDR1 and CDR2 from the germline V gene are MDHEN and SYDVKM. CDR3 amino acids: CASRPPLQNTEAFF. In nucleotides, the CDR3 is TGTGCCAGCAGGCCCCCCCTCCAGAACACTGAAGCTTTCTTT.

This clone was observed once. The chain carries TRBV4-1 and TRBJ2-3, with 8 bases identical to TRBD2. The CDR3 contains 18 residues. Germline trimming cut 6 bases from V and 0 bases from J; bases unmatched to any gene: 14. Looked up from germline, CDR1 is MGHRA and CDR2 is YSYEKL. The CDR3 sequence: CASSRGVLAGPSTDTQYF. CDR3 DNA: TGCGCCAGCAGTCGTGGGGTCTTAGCGGGGCCTAGCACAGATACGCAGTATTTT.

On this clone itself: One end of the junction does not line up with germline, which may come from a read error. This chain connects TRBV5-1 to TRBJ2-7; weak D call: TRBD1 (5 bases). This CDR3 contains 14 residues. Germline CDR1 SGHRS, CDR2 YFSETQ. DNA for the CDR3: TGTGCCAGCAGCGACTCGACAGTTACCTACGAGCAGTACTTC. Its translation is CASSDSTVTYEQYF.

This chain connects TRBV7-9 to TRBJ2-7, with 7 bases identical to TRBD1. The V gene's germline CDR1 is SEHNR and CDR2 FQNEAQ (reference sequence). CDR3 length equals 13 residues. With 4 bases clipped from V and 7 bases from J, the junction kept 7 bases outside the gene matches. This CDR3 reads CASSSTGQGEQYF. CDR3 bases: TGTGCCAGCAGCTCGACAGGGCAAGGAGAGCAGTACTTC.

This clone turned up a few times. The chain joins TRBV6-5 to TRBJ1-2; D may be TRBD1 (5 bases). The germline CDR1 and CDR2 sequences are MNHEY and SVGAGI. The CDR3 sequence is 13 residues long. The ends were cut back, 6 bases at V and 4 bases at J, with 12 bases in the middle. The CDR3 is CASRGRGTYGYTF. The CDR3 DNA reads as TGTGCCAGCAGGGGGCGGGGTACCTATGGCTACACCTTC.

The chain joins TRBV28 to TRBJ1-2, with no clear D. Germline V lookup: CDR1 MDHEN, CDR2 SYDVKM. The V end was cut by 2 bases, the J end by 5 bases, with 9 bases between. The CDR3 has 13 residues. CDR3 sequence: CASSLEGGYGYTF. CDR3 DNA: TGTGCCAGCAGTTTAGAGGGTGGTTATGGCTACACCTTC.

The CDR3 here is CASSQDPGTVLTDTQYF. The CDR3 bases are TGTGCCAGCAGCCAAGATCCCGGGACGGTACTCACAGATACGCAGTATTTT. This chain links TRBV4-2 with TRBJ2-3; D may match TRBD1 or TRBD2 (5 bases each). Germline V gene data show CDR1 as LGHNA and CDR2 as YNFKEQ. Trimming took 0 bases from V and 2 from J, leaving 15 bases between them. The CDR3 is 17 residues long.

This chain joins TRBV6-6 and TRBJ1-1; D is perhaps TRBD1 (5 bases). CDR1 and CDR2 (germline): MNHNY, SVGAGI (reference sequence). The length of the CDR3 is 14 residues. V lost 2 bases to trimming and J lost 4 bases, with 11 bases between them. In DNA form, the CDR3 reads TGTGCCAGCAGTTACAACGGGGGAGGCACTGAAGCTTTCTTT. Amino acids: CASSYNGGGTEAFF.

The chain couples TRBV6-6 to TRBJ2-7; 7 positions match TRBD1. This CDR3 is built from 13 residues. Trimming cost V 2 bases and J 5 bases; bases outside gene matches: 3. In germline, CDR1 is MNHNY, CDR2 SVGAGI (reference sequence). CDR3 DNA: TGTGCCAGCAGTTACCAGGGGGTGAACGAGCAGTACTTC. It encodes CASSYQGVNEQYF.